Below, 23 T cell receptor beta chains from the same sample are listed, as sequenced in a study of blood T cell repertoires in COVID-19 (dated by TCRdb to the early 2020s). The protocol used for the library was the immunoSEQ multiplex PCR assay. In TCRdb, the immuneACCESS table is reduced to in-frame sequences with V and J assigned. These tables do not hold every clone; where another copy was compared, an unresolved V gene accounts for under half, and the others remain unexplained. Across this sample there are roughly 90,000 clones, with roughly 80% seen only once. The ten largest make up roughly 15% of the sample. Sequenced: peripheral blood. Every receptor here comes from a woman of 80 years or more with active or convalescent COVID-19.

This clone appeared once. CDR3 region: CASSVAQATDTQYF. The CDR3 bases are TGTGCCAGCAGCGTAGCGCAGGCCACAGATACGCAGTATTTT. The V and J genes are TRBV9 and TRBJ2-3; unclear D gene. Trimming cost V 0 bases and J 2 bases, with 7 bases left between them. The CDR3 has 14 amino acids. Germline V gene sequence: CDR1 SGDLS, CDR2 YYNGEE.

The CDR3: CASSLAQAGYTF. CDR3 nucleotide sequence: TGCGCCAGCAGCTTGGCCCAAGCGGGCTACACCTTC. The rearrangement uses TRBV5-1 and TRBJ1-2; D gene uncertain. The CDR3 is 12 residues long. V gave up 0 bases and J gave up 8 bases, with 8 bases separating them. Looked up from germline, CDR1 is SGHRS and CDR2 is YFSETQ.

The CDR3 loop is CATNDRGSGNTIYF. CDR3 DNA sequence: TGTGCCACCAACGACAGGGGGTCTGGAAACACCATATATTTT. The chain links TRBV28 to TRBJ1-3; 9 positions match TRBD1. CDR3 size: 14 residues. J gave up 1 base and V 10 bases, and 5 bases lay outside the gene matches. Germline loops: CDR1 MDHEN, CDR2 SYDVKM.

In nucleotides, the CDR3 is TGTGCCAGCAGCCCCGGACAGGGGGGAAACACCATATATTTT. Residues: CASSPGQGGNTIYF. This chain joins TRBV7-6 and TRBJ1-3; 9 positions agree with TRBD1. The J segment lost 4 bases and the V segment lost 5 bases, leaving 3 bases of the junction unmatched. CDR1 and CDR2 from the germline V gene are SGHVS and FNYEAQ. The CDR3 runs to 14 residues. The full variable domain, in which reference TRBV7-6 and TRBJ1-3 provide the parts outside the CDR3, is GAGVSQSPRYKVTKRGQDVALRCDPISGHVSLYWYRQALGQGPEFLTYFNYEAQQDKSGLPNDRFSAERPEGSISTLTIQRTEQRDSAMYRCASSPGQGGNTIYFGEGSWLTVV.

This clone was seen more than once but under ten times. The genes are TRBV5-1 and TRBJ2-5; unclear D gene. Germline CDR1 and CDR2: SGHRS and YFSETQ. The CDR3 totals 11 residues. V dropped 3 bases and J dropped 5 bases, with 5 bases sitting between them. CDR3 residues: CASSSSETQYF. The CDR3 coding sequence is TGCGCCAGCAGCTCCTCGGAGACCCAGTACTTC.

The genes are TRBV29-1 and TRBJ1-4; D possibly corresponds to TRBD1 (6 bases). The germline CDR1 and CDR2 sequences are SQVTM and ANQGSEA. Trimming cost V 0 bases and J 8 bases, with 19 bases left between them. This CDR3 region has 16 residues. Here the CDR3 reads CSVEDQEAGAFEKLFF. In DNA form, the CDR3 reads TGCAGCGTTGAAGATCAAGAGGCAGGGGCCTTCGAAAAACTGTTTTTT.

This clone was seen only a few times. The chain is built from TRBV12-3 or TRBV12-4 and TRBJ1-4; the D gene is possibly TRBD1 (6 bases). The CDR3 sequence is 13 residues long. Trimming pared 7 bases from V and 8 bases from J, leaving 14 bases between. CDR3 sequence (DNA): TGTGCCAGCACCACCGGGACAACCGAAAAACTGTTTTTT. Translated, it gives CASTTGTTEKLFF.

This chain uses TRBV28 with TRBJ1-1; 8 bases fit TRBD1. The CDR3 has 15 residues. The V gene's germline CDR1 is MDHEN and CDR2 SYDVKM. V lost 3 bases and J lost 4; bases outside the gene matches: 7. CDR3 bases: TGTGCCAGCAGTTTCGAGTCGGACAGGGCCACTGAAGCTTTCTTT. Translating it yields CASSFESDRATEAFF.

The J gene is TRBJ1-2, the V gene TRBV5-6, with D possibly matching TRBD1 (5 bases). This CDR3 is built from 16 residues. Per the germline V gene, CDR1 is SGHDT and CDR2 is YYEEEE. Between the trimmed V and J ends, which lost 1 base and 4 bases, there was a span of 17 bases. Written as DNA, the CDR3 is TGTGCCAGCAGCTTGCCAGGGACGGGGGGGAGCTATGGCTACACCTTC. This encodes CASSLPGTGGSYGYTF.

In this sample, this clone turned up once. This chain joins TRBV6-6 and TRBJ2-2; weak D call: TRBD2 (5 bases). V lost 0 bases, J lost 4 bases, and 12 bases lay in between. The germline CDR1 and CDR2 sequences are MNHNY and SVGAGI (reference sequence). This CDR3 region has 16 residues. The CDR3 loop is CASSYSDRTPTGELFF. The CDR3 DNA reads as TGTGCCAGCAGTTACTCAGATCGGACTCCCACCGGGGAGCTGTTTTTT.

The V gene is TRBV28, the J gene TRBJ1-2, with D possibly TRBD1 on 5 matching bases. The V end was cut by 1 base, the J end by 5 bases, with 8 bases between. Germline V lookup: CDR1 MDHEN, CDR2 SYDVKM. This CDR3 is 13 amino acids long. The CDR3 nucleotides are TGTGCCAGCAGTTTATCAGCAGGGTATGGCTACACCTTC. It translates to CASSLSAGYGYTF.

J is TRBJ2-3 and V is TRBV7-2, with a tentative D call TRBD1 (6 bases). Trimming removed 1 base from V and 7 bases from J, with 15 bases in between. Per germline, CDR1 SGHTA and CDR2 FQGNSA. This CDR3 is built from 15 residues. CDR3 sequence (DNA): TGTGCCAGCAGCTTAGAACCAGGGGCAGTGAATACGCAGTATTTT. This translates into CASSLEPGAVNTQYF.

The rearrangement links TRBV5-1 to TRBJ2-5; 7 bases fit TRBD1. Trimming took 4 bases from V and 1 from J; bases not matched to a gene: 7. This CDR3 is 15 amino acids long. CDR1 SGHRS and CDR2 YFSETQ come from the germline V gene. The CDR3 DNA reads TGCGCCAGCAGCGACGGACAGGCGTTCCAAGAGACCCAGTACTTC. It codes for CASSDGQAFQETQYF.

The J gene is TRBJ1-1, the V gene TRBV6-2 or TRBV6-3, with 7 bases fitting TRBD1. Per germline, CDR1 MNHEY and CDR2 SVGEGT. V was pared by 6 bases and J by 3 bases, with 4 bases of the junction left unmatched. CDR3 length: 13 residues. The CDR3 here is CASSADRDTEAFF. The DNA of the CDR3 is TGTGCCAGCAGCGCCGACAGGGACACTGAAGCTTTCTTT.

V and J are TRBV28 and TRBJ2-3; 7 nucleotides line up with TRBD2. Germline loops: CDR1 MDHEN, CDR2 SYDVKM. This CDR3 spans 14 amino acids. Trimming cost V 7 bases and J 3 bases; bases outside gene matches: 7. DNA of the CDR3: TGTGCCAGCATGGAGGGAGGGCCGACAGATACGCAGTATTTT. Its translation is CASMEGGPTDTQYF.

V and J are TRBV30 and TRBJ2-5; 15 bases are a match to TRBD2. J gave up 11 bases and V 5 bases, and 15 bases lay outside the gene matches. CDR1 is GTSNPN, CDR2 SVGIG, per germline (reference sequence). CDR3 size: 16 residues. In nucleotides, the CDR3 is TGTGCCTGGGAGGGGGGACTAGCGGGAGGCGCTGGGGAGCAGTACTTC. It yields the protein CAWEGGLAGGAGEQYF.

The chain links TRBV27 to TRBJ1-6, with TRBD1 identical over 8 bases. The CDR3 extends over 14 amino acids. Losses at the gene ends were 5 bases for V and 10 bases for J; bases not matched to a gene: 7. Germline CDR1 is MNHEY and CDR2 is SMNVEV (reference sequence). CDR3 DNA sequence: TGTGCCAGCAGTCCCGGGACAGGACGATCACCCCTCCACTTT. Its translation: CASSPGTGRSPLHF.

The V call is TRBV6-2 or TRBV6-3, the J call TRBJ2-7; D unclear. This CDR3 contains 16 residues. Trimming took off 0 bases at V and 0 bases at J, with 12 bases between the two ends. CDR1 and CDR2 (germline): MNHEY, SVGEGT. For the CDR3, the DNA is TGTGCCAGCAGTTACTCTTTTCCCTCTAGCTCCTACGAGCAGTACTTC. It translates to CASSYSFPSSSYEQYF.

The chain employs TRBV28 and TRBJ1-2, with TRBD1 matching 9 bases. Germline CDR1 and CDR2: MDHEN and SYDVKM. With 5 bases clipped from V and 6 bases from J, the junction kept 4 bases outside the gene matches. This CDR3 comprises 13 residues. In DNA form, the CDR3 reads TGTGCCAGCAGTACACAGGGGGCTGATGGCTACACCTTC. Encoded protein: CASSTQGADGYTF.

The chain employs TRBV9 and TRBJ2-7; D perhaps matches TRBD2 (5 bases). The germline CDR1 and CDR2 sequences are SGDLS and YYNGEE. This CDR3 has 13 residues. Trimming stripped 4 bases from V and 2 bases from J, with 10 bases between. The CDR3 spells CASSPNGAYEQYF. The CDR3 DNA sequence: TGTGCCAGCAGCCCGAACGGGGCCTACGAGCAGTACTTC.

The rearrangement links TRBV7-9 to TRBJ2-7, with 14 bases aligning to TRBD2. The CDR3 sequence is 17 residues long. The junction had 5 bases not matched to a gene; V was cut back by 4 bases and J by 0 bases. From germline, CDR1 is SEHNR and CDR2 FQNEAQ (reference sequence). CDR3 sequence reads: CASSSGLAGVVSYEQYF. The CDR3 DNA is TGTGCCAGCAGCTCGGGACTAGCGGGAGTCGTCTCCTACGAGCAGTACTTC. The variable domain in full, completed from reference TRBV7-9 and TRBJ2-7, reads DTGVSQNPRHKITKRGQNVTFRCDPISEHNRLYWYRQTLGQGPEFLTYFQNEAQLEKSRLLSDRFSAERPKGSFSTLEIQRTEQGDSAMYLCASSSGLAGVVSYEQYFGPGTRLTVT.

This chain uses TRBV7-2 with TRBJ1-3; D ambiguous. Per the germline V gene, CDR1 is SGHTA and CDR2 is FQGNSA. The CDR3 has 14 residues. Trimming took 6 bases from V and 8 from J, leaving 17 bases between them. CDR3 bases: TGTGCCAGCAGTTTCCCCTTTAGTCAGGACACCATATATTTT. This translates into CASSFPFSQDTIYF.

This clone occurred once. The chain carries TRBV4-2 and TRBJ2-7, with D possibly matching TRBD2 (5 bases). Per germline, CDR1 LGHNA and CDR2 YNFKEQ. CDR3 length: 14 residues. V lost 0 bases to trimming and J lost 6 bases, with 12 bases between them. The CDR3 spells CASSQDLASGEQYF. The CDR3 coding sequence is TGTGCCAGCAGCCAAGATCTGGCCAGCGGCGAGCAGTACTTC.